The 10 T cell receptor beta chains listed next were all sequenced from one sample in a study of patients and donors after allogeneic stem cell transplantation. Each CDR3 protein is one row after TCRdb ran MiXCR on the RT-PCR reads. The sample carries approximately 160,000 distinct CDR3 sequences, roughly 31% recorded once. The specimen was blood, either unsorted or a sorted T cell fraction (not recorded which). The source is a human donor who was either an allogeneic HSCT recipient or a stem cell or donor lymphocyte infusion donor (not recorded which). It is not recorded whose cells these are; they may come from a transplant donor.

This clonotype was counted only a few times. The V gene is TRBV5-5, the J gene TRBJ1-4; D is ambiguous. Germline CDR1 reads SGHKS; CDR2 reads YYEKEE (reference sequence). Trimming shortened V by 2 bases and J by 5 bases, and 7 bases separated the two germline ends. The CDR3 has 13 amino acids. In DNA form, the CDR3 reads TGTGCCAGCAGCTTCGGCCCCAATGAAAAACTGTTTTTT. It is translated as CASSFGPNEKLFF.

This clonotype was found a few times. The rearrangement uses TRBV20-1 and TRBJ1-5, with TRBD1 matching 7 bases. The CDR3 is 13 residues long. Trimming at V came to 6 bases and at J to 4 bases, leaving 6 bases not matched to a gene. The germline V gene has CDR1 DFQATT and CDR2 SNEGSKA (reference sequence). CDR3 region: CSAETGMNQPQHF. The CDR3 region has the DNA TGCAGTGCAGAGACAGGGATGAATCAGCCCCAGCATTTT.

The chain joins TRBV12-3 or TRBV12-4 to TRBJ2-7; maybe TRBD2 (5 bases). Trimming removed 2 bases at V and 5 bases at J, with 10 bases between. CDR3 length: 13 amino acids. In DNA form, the CDR3 reads TGTGCCAGCAGTTTACGGGAAGGAAACGAGCAGTACTTC. Protein sequence: CASSLREGNEQYF.

This clonotype was observed a handful of times. The chain carries TRBV10-3 and TRBJ2-5, with 7 nucleotides matching TRBD2. Germline CDR1 and CDR2: ENHRY and SYGVKD. The CDR3 sequence is 12 residues long. With 10 bases clipped from V and 5 bases from J, the junction kept 7 bases outside the gene matches. CDR3 residues: CATGLEGETQYF. CDR3 DNA sequence: TGTGCCACCGGACTAGAAGGCGAGACCCAGTACTTC.

This clonotype was found a few times. The rearrangement joins TRBV20-1 to TRBJ2-1; the D gene is possibly TRBD1 (5 bases). The V and J ends lost 0 bases and 5 bases respectively, with 8 bases between them. This CDR3 comprises 13 residues. Germline V gene data show CDR1 as DFQATT and CDR2 as SNEGSKA (reference sequence). CDR3 sequence (DNA): TGCAGTGCTAGAGATCTAGGGGACAATGAGCAGTTCTTC. Translation: CSARDLGDNEQFF.

This chain uses TRBV9 with TRBJ2-7, with TRBD1 as a possible D gene (5 bases). Germline V gene lookup returns CDR1 SGDLS and CDR2 YYNGEE. This CDR3 spans 15 amino acids. V lost 0 bases and J lost 3, with 13 bases in between. The CDR3 reads CASSVGGATYYEQYF. The CDR3 nucleotides read TGTGCCAGCAGCGTAGGTGGGGCAACGTACTACGAGCAGTACTTC.

The rearrangement joins TRBV6-2 or TRBV6-3 to TRBJ1-2, with D possibly TRBD1 on 5 matching bases. Germline CDR1 reads MNHEY; CDR2 reads SVGEGT. CDR3 size: 14 residues. Deletions cut 4 bases from V and 8 bases from J, with 17 bases between. CDR3 sequence: CASSSRDYRRGYTF. DNA for the CDR3: TGTGCCAGCAGTTCCCGGGACTACCGGCGGGGCTACACCTTC.

This clonotype was picked up a small number of times. This chain joins TRBV25-1 and TRBJ2-7, with a weak D call TRBD2 (5 bases). This CDR3 has 11 amino acids. Germline CDR1 is MGHDK and CDR2 is SYGVNS. Trimming shortened V by 10 bases and J by 3 bases, and 10 bases separated the two germline ends. For the CDR3, the DNA is TGTGCCACCGGGATAGGCTACGAGCAGTACTTC. As protein: CATGIGYEQYF.

There are many counts of this clonotype. V usage is TRBV12-3 or TRBV12-4 and J usage is TRBJ2-7; D ambiguous. Trimming pared 1 base from V and 4 bases from J, leaving 8 bases between. The CDR3 totals 13 residues. The CDR3 nucleotides read TGTGCCAGCAGTTTAGACGCTTGGTACGAGCAGTACTTC. This sequence encodes CASSLDAWYEQYF.

This clonotype was detected a few times. This chain links TRBV20-1 with TRBJ2-7; D not resolved. Trimming left V 1 base short and J 6 bases short, with 7 bases between. Germline V lookup: CDR1 DFQATT, CDR2 SNEGSKA (reference sequence). The CDR3 loop spans 11 amino acids. The chain's CDR3 is CSARGVVEQYF. The CDR3 region has the DNA TGCAGTGCTAGAGGGGTCGTCGAGCAGTACTTC.